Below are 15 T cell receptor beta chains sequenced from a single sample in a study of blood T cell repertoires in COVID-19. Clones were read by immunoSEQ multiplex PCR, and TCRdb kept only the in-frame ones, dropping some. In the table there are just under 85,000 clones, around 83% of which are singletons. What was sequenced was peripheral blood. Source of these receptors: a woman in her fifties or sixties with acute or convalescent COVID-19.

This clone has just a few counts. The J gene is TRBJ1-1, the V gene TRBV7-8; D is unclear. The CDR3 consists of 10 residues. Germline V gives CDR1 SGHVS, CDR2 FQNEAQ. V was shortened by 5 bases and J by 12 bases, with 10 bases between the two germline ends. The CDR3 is CASSVTFPFF. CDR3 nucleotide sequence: TGTGCCAGCAGCGTGACATTCCCTTTCTTT.

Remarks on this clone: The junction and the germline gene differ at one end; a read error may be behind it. The CDR3 DNA reads TGCGCCAGCCGCTTGCAGCGGGAGGGCACAGATACGCAGTATTTT. Its protein is CASRLQREGTDTQYF. The chain joins TRBV5-1 to TRBJ2-3; 9 bases agree with TRBD2. The germline V gene encodes CDR1 SGHRS and CDR2 YFSETQ. The CDR3 runs to 15 residues.

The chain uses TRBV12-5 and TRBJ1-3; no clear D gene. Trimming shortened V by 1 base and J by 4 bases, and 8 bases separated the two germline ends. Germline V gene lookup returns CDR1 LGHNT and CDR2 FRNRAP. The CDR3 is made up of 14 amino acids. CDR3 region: CASGLGGPGNTIYF. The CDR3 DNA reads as TGTGCTAGTGGTTTGGGTGGGCCGGGAAACACCATATATTTT.

The CDR3 sequence: CASSLSGDFTDTQYF. CDR3 nucleotides: TGTGCCAGCAGCCTGAGCGGTGACTTCACAGATACGCAGTATTTT. The chain combines TRBV3-1 (or the pseudogene TRBV3-2) with TRBJ2-3, with D possibly being TRBD2 (5 bases). Germline loops: CDR1 LGHDT, CDR2 YNNKEL (reference sequence). Trimming shortened V by 4 bases and J by 2 bases, and 13 bases separated the two germline ends. The CDR3 length is 15 residues.

The CDR3 spells CASSLAGPGIGYTF. Written as DNA, the CDR3 is TGCGCCAGCAGCTTAGCAGGGCCGGGTATTGGCTACACCTTC. The J gene is TRBJ1-2, the V gene TRBV5-1; perhaps TRBD1 as D (5 bases). V dropped 2 bases and J dropped 7 bases, with 15 bases sitting between them. The germline V gene has CDR1 SGHRS and CDR2 YFSETQ. The CDR3 extends over 14 amino acids.

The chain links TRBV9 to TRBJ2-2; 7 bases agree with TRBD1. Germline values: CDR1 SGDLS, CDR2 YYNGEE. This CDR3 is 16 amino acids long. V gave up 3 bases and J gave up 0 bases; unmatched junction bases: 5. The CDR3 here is CASSAQGRANTGELFF. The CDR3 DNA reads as TGTGCCAGCAGCGCACAGGGGAGAGCGAACACCGGGGAGCTGTTTTTT.

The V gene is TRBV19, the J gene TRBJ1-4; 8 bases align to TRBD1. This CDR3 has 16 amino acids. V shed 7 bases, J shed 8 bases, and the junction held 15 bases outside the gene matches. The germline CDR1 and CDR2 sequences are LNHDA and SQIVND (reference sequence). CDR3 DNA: TGTGCCAGTAAAGAGAGGACAGGGCCTGCGGGAGAAAAACTGTTTTTT. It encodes CASKERTGPAGEKLFF.

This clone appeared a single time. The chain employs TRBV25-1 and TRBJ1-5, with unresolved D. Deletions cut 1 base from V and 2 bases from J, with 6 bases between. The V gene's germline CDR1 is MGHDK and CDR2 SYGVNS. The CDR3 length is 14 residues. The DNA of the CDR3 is TGTGCCAGCAGTGAATTGGCAGGCAATCAGCCCCAGCATTTT. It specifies CASSELAGNQPQHF.

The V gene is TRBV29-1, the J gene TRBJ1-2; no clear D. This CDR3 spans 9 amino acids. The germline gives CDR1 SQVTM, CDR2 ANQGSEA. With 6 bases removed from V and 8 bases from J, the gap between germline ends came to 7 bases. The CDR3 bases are TGCAGCGTCTTAGAAGGCTACACCTTC. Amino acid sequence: CSVLEGYTF.

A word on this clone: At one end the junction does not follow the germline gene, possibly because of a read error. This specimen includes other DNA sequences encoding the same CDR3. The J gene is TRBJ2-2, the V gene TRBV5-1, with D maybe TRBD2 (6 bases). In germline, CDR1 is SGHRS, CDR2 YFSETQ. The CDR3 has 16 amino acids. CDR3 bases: TGCGCCAGCAGCTTGGTCGCTAGCGCGAACACCGGAGAGCTGTTTTTT. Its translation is CASSLVASANTGELFF.

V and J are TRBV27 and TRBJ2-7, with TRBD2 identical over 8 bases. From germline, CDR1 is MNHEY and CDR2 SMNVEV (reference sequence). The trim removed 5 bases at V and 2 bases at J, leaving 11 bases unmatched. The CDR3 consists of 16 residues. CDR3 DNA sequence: TGTGCCAGCAGTACCCCCGTTCGCGGGAGGCCCTACGAGCAGTACTTC. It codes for CASSTPVRGRPYEQYF.

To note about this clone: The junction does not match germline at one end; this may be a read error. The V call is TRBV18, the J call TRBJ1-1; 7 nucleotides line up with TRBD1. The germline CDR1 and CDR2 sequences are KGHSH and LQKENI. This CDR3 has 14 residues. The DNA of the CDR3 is TGTGCCAGCTCCCCACAGGGGATGAACACTGAAGCTTTCTTT. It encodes CASSPQGMNTEAFF.

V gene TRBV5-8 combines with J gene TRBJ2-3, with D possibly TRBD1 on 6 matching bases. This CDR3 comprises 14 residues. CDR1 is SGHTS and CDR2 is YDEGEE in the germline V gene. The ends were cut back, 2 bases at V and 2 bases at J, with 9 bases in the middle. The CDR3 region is CASSFTGNTDTQYF. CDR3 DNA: TGTGCCAGCAGCTTCACAGGGAACACAGATACGCAGTATTTT.

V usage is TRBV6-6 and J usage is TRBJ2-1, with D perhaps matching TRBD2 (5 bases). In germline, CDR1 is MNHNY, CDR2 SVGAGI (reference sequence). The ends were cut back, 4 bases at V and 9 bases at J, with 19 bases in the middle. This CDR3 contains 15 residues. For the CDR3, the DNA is TGTGCCAGCAGTTTGAGTCTAGCCGCCTCGGGTGAGCAGTTCTTC. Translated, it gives CASSLSLAASGEQFF.

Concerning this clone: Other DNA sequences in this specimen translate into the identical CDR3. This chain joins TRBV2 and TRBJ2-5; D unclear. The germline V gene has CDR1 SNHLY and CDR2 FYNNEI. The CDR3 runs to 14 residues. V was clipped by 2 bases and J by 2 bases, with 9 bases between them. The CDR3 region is CASSEMTVQETQYF. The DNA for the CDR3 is TGTGCCAGCAGTGAAATGACTGTTCAAGAGACCCAGTACTTC.